These 31 T cell receptor beta chains came from one sample sequenced in a study of blood T cells in healthy people across ages. Through a sample-barcoded 5' primer and a J-beta primer mix, a second PCR was run for roughly 6 to 12 cycles. TCRdb itself ran the 5' RACE reads through MiXCR, one entry per CDR3 protein. The sample lists over 1.5 million distinct CDR3 sequences, 49% occurring once. The specimen sequenced was blood. These receptors were obtained from a middle-aged woman in good health.

The chain uses TRBV13 and TRBJ2-1, with D uncertain. Germline V CDR1 and CDR2: PRHDT, FYEKMQ (reference sequence). Trimming cost V 5 bases and J 1 base, with 12 bases left between them. The CDR3 loop spans 15 amino acids. CDR3 sequence (DNA): TGTGCCAGCAGCCCGCAGAGAACTTCCTACAATGAGCAGTTCTTC. Translating gives CASSPQRTSYNEQFF. The variable domain in full, completed from reference TRBV13 and TRBJ2-1, reads AAGVIQSPRHLIKEKRETATLKCYPIPRHDTVYWYQQGPGQDPQFLISFYEKMQSDKGSIPDRFSAQQFSDYHSELNMSSLELGDSALYFCASSPQRTSYNEQFFGPGTRLTVL.

This clonotype was seen only a few times. This rearrangement joins TRBV5-1 to TRBJ1-5, with D unresolved. Between the trimmed V and J ends, which lost 0 bases and 5 bases, there was a span of 9 bases. This CDR3 has 14 residues. The V gene's germline CDR1 is SGHRS and CDR2 YFSETQ. CDR3: CASSLGELDQPQHF. The CDR3 region has the DNA TGCGCCAGCAGCTTGGGGGAGTTGGATCAGCCCCAGCATTTT.

This clonotype was observed a few times. The junction departs from germline at one end; a sequencing error may be responsible. The chain employs TRBV4-3 and TRBJ2-3; the D is unclear. Germline V CDR1 and CDR2: LGHNA, YSLEER. This CDR3 spans 12 amino acids. The CDR3 spells CASSQDRNTQYF. The CDR3 region has the DNA TGTGCCAGCAGCCAAGATCGAAATACGCAGTATTTT.

The rearrangement uses TRBV28 and TRBJ1-2, with D perhaps matching TRBD1 (5 bases). Trimming removed 7 bases at V and 5 bases at J, with 14 bases between. The germline V gene has CDR1 MDHEN and CDR2 SYDVKM. The CDR3 length is 13 residues. CDR3 loop: CASTVGTEYGYTF. CDR3 nucleotides: TGTGCCAGCACTGTAGGGACTGAATATGGCTACACCTTC.

This clonotype was detected only once. This chain joins TRBV7-8 and TRBJ1-4, with TRBD1 as a possible D gene (5 bases). CDR1 is SGHVS and CDR2 is FQNEAQ in the germline V gene. CDR3 size: 15 residues. V was pared by 5 bases and J by 8 bases, with 18 bases between. The CDR3 nucleotides are TGTGCCAGCAGCAAGGGGACTTTTGAACGCGAAAAACTGTTTTTT. It yields the protein CASSKGTFEREKLFF.

A few counts support this clonotype. The chain carries TRBV12-3 or TRBV12-4 and TRBJ2-4; D not resolved. This CDR3 has 12 residues. Trimming stripped 10 bases from V and 9 bases from J, with 16 bases between. CDR3 amino acids: CATSPRRTIQYF. The CDR3 nucleotides read TGTGCCACTTCGCCTAGGCGGACCATTCAGTACTTC.

This rearrangement joins TRBV7-9 to TRBJ1-1; possible D gene TRBD1, 6 bases. CDR1 and CDR2 from the germline V gene are SEHNR and FQNEAQ (reference sequence). Trimming took 6 bases from V and 10 from J, leaving 18 bases between them. The CDR3 is made up of 13 amino acids. The CDR3 sequence: CASSFGGAGPAFF. As DNA, the CDR3 is TGTGCCAGCAGTTTTGGGGGCGCGGGGCCAGCTTTCTTT.

This clonotype occurred a few times. The rearrangement links TRBV20-1 to TRBJ2-7; tentative D call: TRBD1 (5 bases). The germline CDR1 and CDR2 sequences are DFQATT and SNEGSKA (reference sequence). V dropped 0 bases and J dropped 6 bases, with 9 bases sitting between them. This CDR3 comprises 12 residues. CDR3 residues: CSARDLRVEQYF. The CDR3 region has the DNA TGCAGTGCTAGAGATCTCAGGGTCGAGCAGTACTTC.

About this clonotype itself: The junction departs from the called germline gene at one end, perhaps through a read error. V is TRBV27 and J is TRBJ1-4, with 12 bases lining up with TRBD1. The CDR3 loop spans 15 amino acids. Per germline, CDR1 MNHEY and CDR2 SMNVEV (reference sequence). The CDR3 bases are TGCGCCAGCAGTTTGTTCGGGACAGGGGGCGGGAAACTGTTTTTT. This codes for CASSLFGTGGGKLFF. The whole variable domain, filled in from reference TRBV27 and TRBJ1-4, reads EAQVTQNPRYLITVTGKKLTVTCSQNMNHEYMSWYRQDPGLGLRQIYYSMNVEVTDKGDVPEGYKVSRKEKRNFPLILESPSPNQTSLYFCASSLFGTGGGKLFFGSGTQLSVL.

Ten or more counts support this clonotype. This sequence joins TRBV6-5 and TRBJ2-5; D uncertain. Between the trimmed V and J ends, which lost 4 bases and 5 bases, there was a span of 14 bases. The CDR3 totals 14 residues. Germline-derived CDR1 and CDR2 are MNHEY and SVGAGI. The CDR3 region has the DNA TGTGCCAGCAGTTTTTTTGGGGTAGGGGAGACCCAGTACTTC. Residues: CASSFFGVGETQYF.

In this sample, this clonotype turned up a few times. V is TRBV20-1 and J is TRBJ1-6, with D perhaps matching TRBD1 (6 bases). Germline V lookup: CDR1 DFQATT, CDR2 SNEGSKA (reference sequence). V was shortened by 0 bases and J by 4 bases, with 13 bases between the two germline ends. The CDR3 is made up of 16 amino acids. CDR3: CSARDGGAQYNSPLHF. CDR3 coding DNA: TGCAGTGCTAGAGATGGGGGGGCGCAATATAATTCACCCCTCCACTTT.

V and J are TRBV6-2 or TRBV6-3 and TRBJ2-3; D is possibly TRBD2 (5 bases). Between the trimmed V and J ends, which lost 6 bases and 2 bases, there was a span of 15 bases. The CDR3 sequence is 15 residues long. CDR1 and CDR2 from the germline V gene are MNHEY and SVGEGT. The chain's CDR3 is CASRNPGLSTDTQYF. The CDR3, as DNA: TGTGCCAGCAGGAATCCCGGACTGTCCACAGATACGCAGTATTTT.

This clonotype was counted between two and nine times. The junction departs from the called germline gene at one end, perhaps through a read error. The CDR3 bases are TGCGCTAGCAGCTTGGTGTACGGGGGTTCGGGCTATGGCTACACCTTC. This gives the protein CASSLVYGGSGYGYTF. The chain has TRBV5-1 and TRBJ1-2; D is possibly TRBD1 (5 bases). There are 16 residues in the CDR3. The V gene's germline CDR1 is SGHRS and CDR2 YFSETQ.

The CDR3 spells CASSRSGGSEQFF. The CDR3, as DNA: TGTGCCAGCAGTAGGTCGGGGGGATCAGAGCAGTTCTTC. The chain recombines TRBV27 with TRBJ2-1, with 7 nucleotides matching TRBD2. CDR1 and CDR2 (germline): MNHEY, SMNVEV (reference sequence). The ends lost 5 bases at V and 10 bases at J; junction bases unmatched: 8. CDR3 length: 13 residues.

V is TRBV20-1 and J is TRBJ1-6; TRBD1 is a possible D gene (6 bases). CDR3 length equals 15 residues. Deletions cut 0 bases from V and 7 bases from J, with 13 bases between. Germline values: CDR1 DFQATT, CDR2 SNEGSKA (reference sequence). The CDR3 here is CSAREATGPNSPLHF. Here the CDR3 DNA reads TGCAGTGCTAGAGAAGCGACAGGTCCCAATTCACCCCTCCACTTT.

This clonotype was seen at least ten times. J is TRBJ2-4 and V is TRBV6-6, with TRBD2 matching over 11 bases. The V segment lost 5 bases and the J segment 10 bases; nucleotides outside the gene matches: 1. Germline CDR1 and CDR2: MNHNY and SVGAGI (reference sequence). The CDR3 runs to 12 residues. CDR3 bases: TGTGCCAGCAGTCCTAGCGGGGGGATTCAGTACTTC. Its protein product is CASSPSGGIQYF.

The chain couples TRBV28 to TRBJ2-1; TRBD2 aligns across 10 bases. After removal of 6 bases from V and 3 bases from J, the junction contained 5 bases not matched to a gene. The CDR3 is 15 residues long. From germline, CDR1 is MDHEN and CDR2 SYDVKM. The CDR3 protein is CASRLGLAIYNEQFF. The CDR3 DNA follows: TGTGCCAGCAGGTTGGGACTAGCGATCTACAATGAGCAGTTCTTC.

This clonotype was found once. The gene calls are TRBV6-6 and TRBJ1-1; D unresolved. The germline CDR1 and CDR2 sequences are MNHNY and SVGAGI (reference sequence). Trimming took off 6 bases at V and 5 bases at J, with 10 bases between the two ends. CDR3 length: 12 residues. The CDR3 DNA reads as TGTGCCAGCAGCCCAATTGGGACTGAAGCTTTCTTT. This encodes CASSPIGTEAFF.

V and J are TRBV7-2 and TRBJ2-1, with TRBD2 identical over 11 bases. In germline, CDR1 is SGHTA, CDR2 FQGNSA. The V and J ends lost 2 bases and 6 bases, in that order; junction bases with no gene match: 9. CDR3 length: 17 amino acids. As DNA, the CDR3 is TGTGCCAGCAGCTTAAGGGCACTAGCGGGGGCCTTCAATGAGCAGTTCTTC. The encoded protein is CASSLRALAGAFNEQFF.

Only a few counts were recorded for this clonotype. The chain recombines TRBV28 with TRBJ2-7; D gene uncertain. CDR3 length: 12 amino acids. V lost 4 bases, J lost 6 bases, and 10 bases lay in between. CDR1 and CDR2 (germline): MDHEN, SYDVKM. Here the CDR3 reads CASSWVGFEQYF. The CDR3 DNA reads TGTGCCAGCAGTTGGGTCGGATTCGAGCAGTACTTC. The entire variable domain, with the rest obtained from reference TRBV28 and TRBJ2-7, is as follows: DVKVTQSSRYLVKRTGEKVFLECVQDMDHENMFWYRQDPGLGLRLIYFSYDVKMKEKGDIPEGYSVSREKKERFSLILESASTNQTSMYLCASSWVGFEQYFGPGTRLTVT.

This rearrangement joins TRBV29-1 to TRBJ1-2; D is perhaps TRBD1 (6 bases). CDR1 is SQVTM and CDR2 is ANQGSEA in the germline V gene. The CDR3 consists of 14 residues. V was clipped by 3 bases and J by 0 bases, with 11 bases between them. The CDR3 protein is CSVDEGGSNYGYTF. CDR3 sequence (DNA): TGCAGCGTTGATGAGGGGGGATCTAACTATGGCTACACCTTC.

This clonotype has more than one count but fewer than ten. The chain has TRBV6-6 and TRBJ2-1; TRBD2 matches at 8 bases. The germline gives CDR1 MNHNY, CDR2 SVGAGI (reference sequence). The CDR3 contains 15 residues. V shed 7 bases, J shed 9 bases, and the junction held 14 bases outside the gene matches. The DNA for the CDR3 is TGTGCCAGCATTAGCGTCGGGGGGGCCTCCGGTGAGCAGTTCTTC. Residues: CASISVGGASGEQFF.

This chain joins TRBV10-3 and TRBJ2-7, with 9 bases that match TRBD1. Germline assignment: CDR1 ENHRY and CDR2 SYGVKD. This CDR3 comprises 14 residues. The junction had 2 bases not matched to a gene; V was cut back by 2 bases and J by 3 bases. In DNA form, the CDR3 reads TGTGCCATCAGTGAGAGGGGACAGGGCTACGAGCAGTACTTC. It translates to CAISERGQGYEQYF.

This clonotype was observed a handful of times. V gene TRBV4-3 combines with J gene TRBJ2-3, with 8 positions matching TRBD2. V was pared by 0 bases and J by 2 bases, with 7 bases of the junction left unmatched. This CDR3 is built from 17 residues. Germline V gene sequence: CDR1 LGHNA, CDR2 YSLEER. The CDR3 loop reads CASSQDQRGPYTDTQYF. The CDR3, as DNA: TGCGCCAGCAGCCAAGATCAGCGGGGGCCCTACACAGATACGCAGTATTTT.

The chain has TRBV11-2 and TRBJ1-4; weak D call: TRBD1 (5 bases). Trimming took off 4 bases at V and 0 bases at J, with 18 bases between the two ends. The CDR3 spans 18 residues. Germline CDR1 SGHAT, CDR2 FQNNGV. The CDR3, as DNA: TGTGCCAGCAGCTCCCGAAGCCGGGGGATGGCAACTAATGAAAAACTGTTTTTT. The encoded protein is CASSSRSRGMATNEKLFF.

V and J are TRBV29-1 and TRBJ2-5, with 8 bases matching TRBD1. This CDR3 is built from 13 residues. The V and J ends lost 7 bases and 4 bases, in that order; junction bases with no gene match: 8. Per the germline V gene, CDR1 is SQVTM and CDR2 is ANQGSEA. CDR3 residues: CSAAGGAGETQYF. The CDR3 coding sequence is TGCAGCGCCGCAGGGGGCGCGGGAGAGACCCAGTACTTC.

This chain uses TRBV6-6 with TRBJ1-5, with 8 nucleotides matching TRBD1. V lost 0 bases to trimming and J lost 7 bases; unmatched junction nucleotides: 5. The CDR3 totals 15 residues. Germline lookup yields CDR1 MNHNY and CDR2 SVGAGI (reference sequence). CDR3: CASSYSGRGLQPQHF. The CDR3 DNA is TGTGCCAGCAGTTACTCCGGCAGGGGGCTGCAGCCCCAGCATTTT.

V is TRBV10-3 and J is TRBJ1-6; the D is unclear. This CDR3 contains 13 residues. Germline V CDR1 and CDR2: ENHRY, SYGVKD. Trimming left V 3 bases short and J 10 bases short, with 10 bases between. CDR3 loop: CAISEITGSPLHF. The CDR3 nucleotides read TGTGCCATCAGTGAAATCACCGGGTCACCCCTCCACTTT.

The chain joins TRBV4-3 to TRBJ2-1, with 7 bases that match TRBD1. This CDR3 has 17 residues. CDR1 LGHNA and CDR2 YSLEER come from the germline V gene. The ends lost 0 bases at V and 3 bases at J; junction bases unmatched: 8. CDR3 region: CASSQDFSRDSYNEQFF. The CDR3 DNA follows: TGCGCCAGCAGCCAAGATTTCAGTAGGGACAGCTACAATGAGCAGTTCTTC.

This clonotype came up a few times. The chain links TRBV4-1 to TRBJ2-7, with 8 nucleotides matching TRBD1. The germline V gene has CDR1 MGHRA and CDR2 YSYEKL. This CDR3 contains 16 residues. The J segment lost 2 bases and the V segment lost 0 bases, leaving 6 bases of the junction unmatched. CDR3 nucleotides: TGCGCCAGCAGCCAAGAGTGGCAGGGGGCCACCTACGAGCAGTACTTC. This sequence encodes CASSQEWQGATYEQYF.

This chain links TRBV7-2 with TRBJ2-1, with no clear D. Germline-derived CDR1 and CDR2 are SGHTA and FQGNSA. Trimming pared 5 bases from V and 4 bases from J, leaving 18 bases between. The CDR3 sequence is 16 residues long. The CDR3 region is CASSQQTRVRYNEQFF. The DNA of the CDR3 is TGTGCCAGCAGCCAACAAACAAGGGTCAGGTACAATGAGCAGTTCTTC.